This record concerns one TCR beta chain sequence. This entry belongs to a study of cytomegalovirus exposure and HLA in healthy donors. Primers included in the PCR were 60 Vbeta and 13 Jbeta primers. Sequencing was performed with immunoSEQ multiplex PCR; in TCRdb, only in-frame clones are kept and a portion is missing. The sample holds some 95,000 clones, around 73% seen once. The CDR3 length is 15 residues. The V end was cut by 3 bases, the J end by 6 bases, with 17 bases between. In germline, CDR1 is SGHNT, CDR2 YENEEA. Sequenced input: PBMCs. The source of this sequence is a female donor in good health and CMV-seronegative. V and J are TRBV11-3 and TRBJ1-1; D is unresolved. The DNA for the CDR3 is TGTGCCAGCAGCTTGGGCGGTCCCCGGAGGGCTGAAGCTTTCTTT. Its translation: CASSLGGPRRAEAFF.